This T cell receptor (beta chain) was sequenced for a study of blood T cells in healthy people across ages. Study conclusions and caveats: Versus aged donors, long-lived donors had higher diversity and more naive CD4+ cells.

The CDR3 extends over 14 amino acids. Trimming removed 4 bases from V and 1 base from J, with 13 bases in between. The germline V gene encodes CDR1 SQVTM and CDR2 ANQGSEA. On this clonotype itself: Its antigen remains unknown.

A second PCR of 7 to 11 cycles used a sample-barcoded 5' primer and a J-beta primer mix. TCRdb itself ran the 5' RACE reads through MiXCR, one entry per CDR3 protein. This repertoire shows approximately 960,000 distinct CDR3 sequences, roughly 29% found once; its top ten account for roughly 10%. This same sample was also taken into another study, of T cells of mothers and their children.

The rearrangement links TRBV29-1 to TRBJ2-5; D gene ambiguous. The sequence derives from a woman aged 40-49 years in good health. Sequences were obtained from blood. The CDR3 DNA is TGCAGCGTTGTAGGAACCACCACCCAAGAGACCCAGTACTTC. Translation gives CSVVGTTTQETQYF.